These 9 T cell receptor beta chains were sequenced from one sample in a study of cytomegalovirus exposure and HLA in healthy donors. Primers for the PCR totalled 60 Vbeta and 13 Jbeta. Some clones are missing from TCRdb's copy, which holds only in-frame ones; the method was immunoSEQ multiplex PCR. The sample yields about 69,000 clones, roughly 76% seen once. The sequenced sample consisted of PBMCs. These receptors were taken from a young man in good health and CMV-seronegative.

The CDR3 reads CASSGDRVKNIQYF. The CDR3 DNA follows: TGTGCCAGCAGTGGGGACAGAGTCAAAAACATTCAGTACTTC. V gene TRBV6-5 combines with J gene TRBJ2-4; 7 nucleotides line up with TRBD1. Trimming removed 5 bases from V and 3 bases from J; junction bases left unmatched: 4. Looked up from germline, CDR1 is MNHEY and CDR2 is SVGAGI. The length of the CDR3 is 14 residues.

This clone was detected a few times. CDR3: CASSQAGGLETQYF. The CDR3 DNA follows: TGTGCCAGCAGCCAAGCGGGGGGGCTTGAGACCCAGTACTTC. The rearrangement joins TRBV7-3 to TRBJ2-5; 10 bases are a match to TRBD2. This CDR3 region has 14 residues. Trimming at V came to 5 bases and at J to 5 bases, leaving 5 bases not matched to a gene. Germline V gene data show CDR1 as SGHTA and CDR2 as FQGTGA.

The V call is TRBV10-1, the J call TRBJ2-1; TRBD1 is a possible D gene (6 bases). Trimming took 8 bases from V and 5 from J, leaving 7 bases between them. Germline CDR1 WNHNN, CDR2 SYGVQD (reference sequence). The CDR3 spans 11 residues. The DNA for the CDR3 is TGCGCCAGCGAGGGGGACAATGAGCAGTTCTTC. The encoded protein is CASEGDNEQFF.

The chain joins TRBV7-3 to TRBJ2-5, with D perhaps matching TRBD2 (7 bases). Germline CDR1 and CDR2: SGHTA and FQGTGA. Trimming took off 3 bases at V and 5 bases at J, with 16 bases between the two ends. There are 15 residues in the CDR3. The CDR3 protein is CASSFRGGAGETQYF. CDR3 sequence (DNA): TGTGCCAGCAGCTTTCGAGGGGGGGCCGGGGAGACCCAGTACTTC.

The chain carries TRBV28 and TRBJ1-3, with D possibly matching TRBD1 (5 bases). Between the trimmed V and J ends, which lost 2 bases and 0 bases, there was a span of 11 bases. The CDR3 length is 16 residues. The germline CDR1 and CDR2 sequences are MDHEN and SYDVKM. This chain's CDR3 is CASSLGAFISGNTIYF. DNA of the CDR3: TGTGCCAGCAGTTTAGGGGCGTTTATCTCTGGAAACACCATATATTTT.

This clone was seen a handful of times. This rearrangement joins TRBV2 to TRBJ1-6; 9 bases are shared with TRBD1. Trimming took 5 bases from V and 9 from J; bases not matched to a gene: 11. The CDR3 loop spans 16 amino acids. CDR1 is SNHLY, CDR2 FYNNEI, per germline. CDR3 sequence reads: CASSIIPGQGGSPLHF. The CDR3 DNA is TGTGCCAGCAGTATAATTCCGGGACAGGGAGGTTCACCCCTCCACTTT.

The genes are TRBV5-1 and TRBJ1-2, with TRBD1 identical over 8 bases. Germline CDR1 and CDR2: SGHRS and YFSETQ. This CDR3 spans 13 amino acids. The junction had 4 bases not matched to a gene; V was cut back by 6 bases and J by 3 bases. CDR3 protein: CASTGQVDYGYTF. The CDR3, as DNA: TGCGCCAGCACGGGACAGGTGGACTATGGCTACACCTTC.

The chain recombines TRBV4-3 with TRBJ1-1; D is ambiguous. Trimming took off 1 base at V and 2 bases at J, with 14 bases between the two ends. Germline-derived CDR1 and CDR2 are LGHNA and YSLEER. The CDR3 contains 16 residues. The CDR3 here is CASSQAGIGQNTEAFF. CDR3 sequence (DNA): TGCGCCAGCAGCCAAGCCGGGATAGGGCAAAACACTGAAGCTTTCTTT.

Within the sample, this clone is medium-sized. The gene calls are TRBV5-6 and TRBJ1-2, with D possibly matching TRBD1 (5 bases). Trimming removed 4 bases at V and 8 bases at J, with 9 bases between. The length of the CDR3 is 11 residues. Germline V gene lookup returns CDR1 SGHDT and CDR2 YYEEEE. CDR3 coding DNA: TGTGCCAGCAGCGGGGGACTAGGCTACACCTTC. This translates into CASSGGLGYTF.